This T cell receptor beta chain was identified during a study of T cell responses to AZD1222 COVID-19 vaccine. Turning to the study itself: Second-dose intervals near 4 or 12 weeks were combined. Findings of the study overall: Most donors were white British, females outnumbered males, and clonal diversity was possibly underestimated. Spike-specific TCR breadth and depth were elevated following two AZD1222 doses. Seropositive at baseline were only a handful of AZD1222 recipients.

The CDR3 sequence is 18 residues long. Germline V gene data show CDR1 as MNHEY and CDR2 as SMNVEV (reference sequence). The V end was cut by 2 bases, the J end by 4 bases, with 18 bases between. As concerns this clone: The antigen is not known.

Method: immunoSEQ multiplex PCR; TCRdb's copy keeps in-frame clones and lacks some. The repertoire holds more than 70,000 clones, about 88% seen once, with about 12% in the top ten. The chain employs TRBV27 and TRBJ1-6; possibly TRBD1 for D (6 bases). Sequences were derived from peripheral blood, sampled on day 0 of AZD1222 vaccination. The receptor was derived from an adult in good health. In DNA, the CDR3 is TGTGCCAGCAGTTTACTGGGGGGCAGGGTAGGGTATAATTCACCCCTCCACTTT. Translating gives CASSLLGGRVGYNSPLHF.